This note documents a single T cell receptor beta chain sequence. Its antigen is not identified. Four PCR rounds used nested alpha and beta constant region primers plus the SP2 primer. Blood and skin TCR RNA was reverse transcribed with alpha and beta constant primers. TCRdb recomputed calls from the 5' RACE reads with MiXCR, one row per CDR3 protein. Of some 60,000 distinct CDR3 sequences in the sample, less than 10% were seen once. This sample is part of a study of naive and memory T cell subsets. Whole-study findings and limits: Potentially, T cell activation and differentiation skew this RNA-based measurement.

The library had UMIs added by 3' ligation of an oligonucleotide to TCR cDNA. RNA was extracted from roughly 2.6 ml of whole blood of healthy adults. Unsorted total RNA, roughly 1 to 1,100 ng, was DNase treated before reverse transcription. The CDR3 is 13 amino acids. V gave up 7 bases and J gave up 0 bases, with 12 bases separating them. The germline V gene has CDR1 DFQATT and CDR2 SNEGSKA (reference sequence). The receptor comes from a female donor in good health. V gene TRBV20-1 combines with J gene TRBJ2-5, with a tentative D call TRBD2 (6 bases). CDR3 in DNA: TGCAGTGGATCGCGGGGCTACCAAGAGACCCAGTACTTC. Translating gives CSGSRGYQETQYF.